A single sample gave rise to the 24 T cell receptor beta chains below, sequenced in a study of cytomegalovirus exposure and HLA in healthy donors. The PCR ran on 60 Vbeta and 13 Jbeta primers. Repertoires were generated with immunoSEQ multiplex PCR, while TCRdb's copy carries only in-frame clones and drops some. The sample consists of about 140,000 clones, over 70% of them appearing once. The material sequenced was PBMCs. The source is a male donor in good health and CMV-seronegative.

The V and J genes are TRBV28 and TRBJ1-2; TRBD1 agrees at 8 bases. The V segment lost 5 bases and the J segment 7 bases; nucleotides outside the gene matches: 3. This CDR3 comprises 12 residues. Germline V lookup: CDR1 MDHEN, CDR2 SYDVKM. The CDR3 loop is CASSVDRGGYTF. The CDR3 DNA reads TGTGCCAGCAGTGTAGACAGGGGTGGCTACACCTTC.

J is TRBJ2-2 and V is TRBV28; D is unresolved. The CDR3 spans 15 residues. Per the germline V gene, CDR1 is MDHEN and CDR2 is SYDVKM. V was shortened by 5 bases and J by 1 base, with 11 bases between the two germline ends. CDR3 DNA: TGTGCCAGCAGTAAGACAACCTGGAACACCGGGGAGCTGTTTTTT. As protein: CASSKTTWNTGELFF.

The V and J genes are TRBV28 and TRBJ1-6; possible D gene TRBD1, 6 bases. V was pared by 4 bases and J by 0 bases, with 13 bases between. The germline gives CDR1 MDHEN, CDR2 SYDVKM. The CDR3 runs to 17 residues. CDR3: CASSSWTVSSYNSPLHF. DNA for the CDR3: TGTGCCAGCAGTTCCTGGACAGTAAGCTCCTATAATTCACCCCTCCACTTT.

There are a few counts of this clone. This chain links TRBV7-2 with TRBJ2-5, with D possibly TRBD2 on 6 matching bases. The germline V and J ends were trimmed by 1 base and 1 base, with 16 bases remaining between them. The CDR3 spans 17 residues. Germline values: CDR1 SGHTA, CDR2 FQGNSA. CDR3 DNA: TGTGCCAGCAGCTTAGGGCGGCTCCCGGGGGTCCAAGAGACCCAGTACTTC. Amino acid sequence: CASSLGRLPGVQETQYF.

This clone was counted once. The chain employs TRBV4-2 and TRBJ2-2; D remains unclear. The CDR3 runs to 13 residues. The ends were cut back, 2 bases at V and 6 bases at J, with 7 bases in the middle. Germline V lookup: CDR1 LGHNA, CDR2 YNFKEQ. The CDR3 is CASSQPPAGELFF. Here the CDR3 DNA reads TGTGCCAGCAGCCAACCTCCGGCCGGGGAGCTGTTTTTT.

The V and J genes are TRBV2 and TRBJ2-1, with D perhaps matching TRBD1 (5 bases). V lost 4 bases and J lost 7, with 11 bases in between. The CDR3 has 13 amino acids. The germline CDR1 and CDR2 sequences are SNHLY and FYNNEI. The CDR3: CASSVLQGNEQFF. In nucleotides, the CDR3 is TGTGCCAGCAGTGTCTTGCAGGGAAATGAGCAGTTCTTC.

The J gene is TRBJ2-2, the V gene TRBV2, with 13 bases identical to TRBD2. Germline-derived CDR1 and CDR2 are SNHLY and FYNNEI. There are 16 residues in the CDR3. Trimming cost V 5 bases and J 6 bases; bases outside gene matches: 6. The CDR3 sequence: CASSQLAGGRAGELFF. The CDR3 DNA follows: TGTGCCAGCAGTCAACTAGCGGGAGGGAGGGCCGGGGAGCTGTTTTTT. The full variable domain, in which reference TRBV2 and TRBJ2-2 provide the parts outside the CDR3, is EPEVTQTPSHQVTQMGQEVILRCVPISNHLYFYWYRQILGQKVEFLVSFYNNEISEKSEIFDDQFSVERPDGSNFTLKIRSTKLEDSAMYFCASSQLAGGRAGELFFGEGSRLTVL.

This chain links TRBV9 with TRBJ2-2; possibly TRBD2 for D (6 bases). V shed 0 bases and J shed 6 bases, with 15 bases lying between them. This CDR3 comprises 16 residues. Germline V CDR1 and CDR2: SGDLS, YYNGEE. The CDR3 spells CASSVDNGLAPGELFF. The CDR3 DNA is TGTGCCAGCAGCGTAGACAATGGGCTAGCGCCCGGGGAGCTGTTTTTT. Filled out from reference TRBV9 and TRBJ2-2, the complete variable domain reads DSGVTQTPKHLITATGQRVTLRCSPRSGDLSVYWYQQSLDQGLQFLIQYYNGEERAKGNILERFSAQQFPDLHSELNLSSLELGDSALYFCASSVDNGLAPGELFFGEGSRLTVL.

The V and J genes are TRBV9 and TRBJ2-5; 9 bases line up with TRBD1. Germline CDR1 reads SGDLS; CDR2 reads YYNGEE. The ends lost 4 bases at V and 0 bases at J; junction bases unmatched: 10. The CDR3 runs to 17 residues. The CDR3 DNA sequence: TGTGCCAGCAGCCCCAGAATCGGGACAGGGTACCAAGAGACCCAGTACTTC. Its protein product is CASSPRIGTGYQETQYF.

The chain is built from TRBV5-4 and TRBJ2-1; D is unclear. Per germline, CDR1 SGHNT and CDR2 YYREEE (reference sequence). Trimming left V 7 bases short and J 4 bases short, with 15 bases between. The CDR3 has 14 residues. CDR3 sequence (DNA): TGTGCCAGCGGGCTTTGTCAAAGGTACAATGAGCAGTTCTTC. This sequence encodes CASGLCQRYNEQFF.

V usage is TRBV5-1 and J usage is TRBJ1-3, with D maybe TRBD1 (5 bases). CDR1 SGHRS and CDR2 YFSETQ come from the germline V gene. The CDR3 consists of 14 residues. Deletions cut 8 bases from V and 4 bases from J, with 16 bases between. For the CDR3, the DNA is TGCGCCAGTCGGGACTCCCTGGGGGGAAACACCATATATTTT. Amino acids: CASRDSLGGNTIYF.

The chain joins TRBV7-9 to TRBJ2-7; D is unclear. This CDR3 is built from 14 residues. The V gene's germline CDR1 is SEHNR and CDR2 FQNEAQ (reference sequence). Deletions cut 3 bases from V and 1 base from J, with 10 bases between. Written as DNA, the CDR3 is TGTGCCAGCAGCTTGTCACTGACTTCCTACGAGCAGTACTTC. Protein: CASSLSLTSYEQYF. Supplemented by reference TRBV7-9 and TRBJ2-7, the full variable domain reads DTGVSQNPRHKITKRGQNVTFRCDPISEHNRLYWYRQTLGQGPEFLTYFQNEAQLEKSRLLSDRFSAERPKGSFSTLEIQRTEQGDSAMYLCASSLSLTSYEQYFGPGTRLTVT.

The chain recombines TRBV4-3 with TRBJ2-7; 10 bases are shared with TRBD2. Germline V gives CDR1 LGHNA, CDR2 YSLEER. This CDR3 is 20 amino acids long. V shed 1 base, J shed 2 bases, and the junction held 17 bases outside the gene matches. This CDR3 reads CASSQVHKGLAYKRPYEQYF. Here the CDR3 DNA reads TGCGCCAGCAGCCAAGTCCATAAGGGACTAGCGTATAAGAGACCCTACGAGCAGTACTTC.

The gene calls are TRBV5-4 and TRBJ1-2, with a tentative D call TRBD1 (5 bases). The germline V gene encodes CDR1 SGHNT and CDR2 YYREEE (reference sequence). V was cut by 0 bases and J by 4 bases, with 10 bases left in between. There are 14 residues in the CDR3. The CDR3 DNA reads TGTGCCAGCAGCTTGGGGGGGACTGCCTATGGCTACACCTTC. The encoded protein is CASSLGGTAYGYTF. Drawing the rest from reference TRBV5-4 and TRBJ1-2, the complete variable domain is ETGVTQSPTHLIKTRGQQVTLRCSSQSGHNTVSWYQQALGQGPQFIFQYYREEENGRGNFPPRFSGLQFPNYSSELNVNALELDDSALYLCASSLGGTAYGYTFGSGTRLTVV.

V is TRBV19 and J is TRBJ2-7, with 7 bases that match TRBD2. Germline V gives CDR1 LNHDA, CDR2 SQIVND (reference sequence). The CDR3 consists of 15 residues. J lost 5 bases, V lost 5 bases, and 12 bases had no gene match. In DNA, the CDR3 is TGTGCCAGTAGTCTCTGGGAGGCAGGGAGGGACGAGCAGTACTTC. Translation gives CASSLWEAGRDEQYF.

This clone was seen a single time. This chain uses TRBV15 with TRBJ2-7; 9 bases fit TRBD1. Germline CDR1 and CDR2: LNHNV and YYDKDF (reference sequence). The length of the CDR3 is 15 residues. The J segment lost 1 base and the V segment lost 5 bases, leaving 6 bases of the junction unmatched. CDR3 in DNA: TGTGCCACCAGCGAGCGACAGGGGGGGTCCTACGAGCAGTACTTC. As protein: CATSERQGGSYEQYF.

This clone was seen a handful of times. The chain combines TRBV6-6 with TRBJ2-7; a possible D gene is TRBD2 (5 bases). CDR1 is MNHNY, CDR2 SVGAGI, per germline (reference sequence). The CDR3 is made up of 13 amino acids. The germline V and J ends were trimmed by 6 bases and 3 bases, with 12 bases remaining between them. The CDR3 DNA follows: TGTGCCAGCAGGGCTGACGGGGACTACGAGCAGTACTTC. Translated: CASRADGDYEQYF.

This clone appeared once. The chain joins TRBV15 to TRBJ2-1; 10 nucleotides line up with TRBD2. CDR3 size: 16 residues. V lost 3 bases and J lost 3; bases outside the gene matches: 5. Germline V gene data show CDR1 as LNHNV and CDR2 as YYDKDF (reference sequence). CDR3 loop: CATSRGLARYYNEQFF. CDR3 bases: TGTGCCACCAGCAGGGGACTAGCGAGATACTACAATGAGCAGTTCTTC.

V usage is TRBV10-3 and J usage is TRBJ2-5, with a possible D match to TRBD1 (5 bases). The V end lost 3 bases, the J end lost 1 base, and 9 bases lay between the germline ends. The CDR3 loop spans 14 amino acids. Germline V CDR1 and CDR2: ENHRY, SYGVKD. The DNA of the CDR3 is TGTGCCATCAGTGAACATGGGGCCCAAGAGACCCAGTACTTC. Its protein product is CAISEHGAQETQYF.

The chain combines TRBV27 with TRBJ1-6, with D perhaps TRBD1 (6 bases). V lost 7 bases and J 2 bases, leaving 15 bases between the germline ends. The CDR3 spans 16 residues. CDR1 is MNHEY, CDR2 SMNVEV, per germline (reference sequence). In nucleotides, the CDR3 is TGTGCCAGCACTCATCAGGGGATACCCTATAATTCACCCCTCCACTTT. Protein sequence: CASTHQGIPYNSPLHF.

The CDR3 spells CASSSRDRGNYGYTF. The CDR3 nucleotides read TGTGCCAGCTCCTCGAGGGACAGGGGTAACTATGGCTACACCTTC. The rearrangement joins TRBV18 to TRBJ1-2; 10 nucleotides align to TRBD1. The CDR3 length is 15 residues. With V trimmed by 6 bases and J by 1 base, 5 bases remained unmatched. CDR1 is KGHSH and CDR2 is LQKENI in the germline V gene.

The V and J genes are TRBV4-1 and TRBJ2-1, with 15 bases fitting TRBD2. The V segment lost 0 bases and the J segment 7 bases; nucleotides outside the gene matches: 1. The CDR3 totals 16 residues. Germline V lookup: CDR1 MGHRA, CDR2 YSYEKL. Here the CDR3 DNA reads TGCGCCAGCAGCCAAGACGGACTAGCGGGGGGGAATGAGCAGTTCTTC. Residues: CASSQDGLAGGNEQFF.

CDR3 loop: CASSPFLNTQYF. In nucleotides, the CDR3 is TGTGCCAGCAGTCCCTTTTTAAATACGCAGTATTTT. This chain connects TRBV28 to TRBJ2-3; D is undetermined. Germline lookup yields CDR1 MDHEN and CDR2 SYDVKM. The CDR3 runs to 12 residues. Trimming removed 5 bases at V and 7 bases at J, with 10 bases between.

The gene calls are TRBV4-1 and TRBJ1-1; 8 bases fit TRBD1. V was pared by 4 bases and J by 6 bases, with 10 bases of the junction left unmatched. CDR1 is MGHRA, CDR2 YSYEKL, per germline. The CDR3 loop spans 15 amino acids. CDR3 residues: CASSRVDRARAEAFF. CDR3 DNA sequence: TGCGCCAGCAGCCGAGTGGACAGGGCGAGGGCTGAAGCTTTCTTT.